The rows below give T cell receptor beta chains drawn from one sample of a study of blood T cells in healthy people across ages. One entry per CDR3 protein results from TCRdb running MiXCR on the 5' RACE reads. Among over 300,000 distinct CDR3 sequences, roughly half were seen once, and the ten largest hold over 40%. The specimen was blood. These receptors all stem from a man between 60 and 75 years old in good health. Both conserved end residues are part of each CDR3. D genes are given only for firm matches. Some rows mark clone size as missing; the rest say once, few, many or name a class of expanded clone.

TRBJ2-3,TRBD2,-,TRBV20-1,CSARAAGGLTDTQYF,TGCAGTGCTAGAGCCGCGGGGGGGCTGACAGATACGCAGTATTTT
TRBJ2-3,-,-,TRBV5-1,CASSQAFGGASTDTQYF,TGCGCCAGCAGCCAGGCATTCGGTGGGGCTAGCACAGATACGCAGTATTTT
TRBJ2-1,-,few,TRBV7-2,CASSFYVLGGVYNEQFF,TGTGCCAGCAGCTTCTATGTGCTGGGCGGGGTGTACAATGAGCAGTTCTTC
TRBJ2-7,-,-,TRBV27,CASSYRDTGYEQYF,TGTGCCAGCAGTTATAGGGACACGGGCTACGAGCAGTACTTC
TRBJ2-1,-,few,TRBV18,CASSPEGAGSPYWEQFF,TGTGCCAGCTCACCTGAAGGGGCGGGAAGCCCATACTGGGAGCAGTTCTTC
TRBJ1-1,-,-,TRBV3-1,CASSPTRTMNTEAFF,TGTGCCAGCAGTCCGACGAGAACCATGAACACTGAAGCTTTCTTT
TRBJ2-7,TRBD2,-,TRBV28,CASSPGTSRTVGYEQYF,TGTGCCAGCAGTCCCGGGACTAGCAGGACCGTGGGTTACGAGCAGTACTTC
TRBJ2-7,-,-,TRBV9,CASSSLGDHEQYF,TGTGCCAGCAGCTCCCTCGGGGACCACGAGCAGTACTTC
TRBJ2-2,-,-,TRBV7-3,CASSLTQRTGELFF,TGTGCCAGCAGCTTAACACAGAGGACCGGGGAGCTGTTTTTT
TRBJ2-2,TRBD1,-,TRBV5-1,CASSGRTGNAGELFF,TGCGCCAGCAGCGGCCGGACAGGGAACGCCGGGGAGCTGTTTTTT
TRBJ2-6,TRBD2,-,TRBV20-1,CSARGLAGNSGANVLTF,TGCAGTGCTAGGGGGCTAGCGGGAAACTCTGGGGCCAACGTCCTGACTTTC
TRBJ1-5,-,-,TRBV18,CASSPEFSHAPNQPQHF,TGTGCCAGCTCACCGGAGTTTTCCCACGCTCCCAATCAGCCCCAGCATTTT
TRBJ1-1,TRBD1,-,TRBV29-1,CSAQTGGGIEAFF,TGCAGCGCCCAGACAGGGGGCGGGATAGAAGCTTTCTTT
TRBJ1-2,-,-,TRBV15,CATSRRGGDYGYTF,TGTGCCACCAGCAGACGGGGGGGCGACTATGGCTACACCTTC
TRBJ2-6,-,few,TRBV6-1,CASTQSNVLTF,TGTGCCAGCACCCAATCCAACGTCCTGACTTTC
TRBJ2-5,-,-,TRBV7-6,CASSYRGAETQYF,TGTGCCAGTAGCTATCGTGGGGCCGAGACCCAGTACTTC
TRBJ2-1,TRBD2,many,TRBV20-1,CSARDRLAGVSHEQFF,TGCAGTGCTAGAGATAGACTAGCGGGAGTCAGCCATGAGCAGTTCTTC
TRBJ2-5,TRBD1,few,TRBV12-3/TRBV12-4,CASSDGMGTGPQETQYF,TGTGCCAGCAGTGATGGAATGGGGACAGGCCCCCAAGAGACCCAGTACTTC
TRBJ1-2,TRBD1,-,TRBV28,CASGTTGAHYGYTF,TGTGCCAGCGGCACTACAGGGGCCCATTATGGCTACACCTTC
TRBJ2-7,TRBD2,few,TRBV7-9,CASSPLGGASSYEQYF,TGTGCCAGCAGCCCACTCGGGGGGGCAAGCTCCTACGAGCAGTACTTC
TRBJ2-7,-,-,TRBV3-1,CASSQGGGDVYEQYF,TGTGCCAGCAGCCAGGGGGGTGGGGATGTCTACGAGCAGTACTTC
TRBJ2-7,-,few,TRBV12-3/TRBV12-4,CASSLESSLQYF,TGTGCCAGCAGTTTAGAATCTAGCTTGCAGTACTTC
TRBJ2-5,-,-,TRBV20-1,CSARVRGLETQYF,TGCAGTGCTAGAGTGCGGGGACTCGAGACCCAGTACTTC
TRBJ2-1,-,-,TRBV2,CASSSGPQGREQFF,TGTGCCAGCAGTTCGGGACCCCAGGGGCGTGAGCAGTTCTTC
TRBJ2-7,TRBD1,few,TRBV7-2,CASSQGQVHEQYF,TGTGCCAGCAGCCAAGGACAGGTCCACGAGCAGTACTTC
TRBJ2-2,TRBD1,-,TRBV7-2,CASSPDRAGTGELFF,TGTGCCAGCAGCCCAGACAGGGCGGGCACCGGGGAGCTGTTTTTT
TRBJ2-5,TRBD1,-,TRBV27,CASSIHRGEETQYF,TGTGCCAGCAGTATTCACAGGGGGGAAGAGACCCAGTACTTC
TRBJ2-7,-,many,TRBV12-3/TRBV12-4,CASSKVRGYEQYF,TGTGCCAGCAGCAAAGTTCGGGGCTACGAGCAGTACTTC
TRBJ1-2,TRBD1,-,TRBV5-4,CASSPQGALGYGYTF,TGTGCCAGCAGCCCACAGGGGGCGCTTGGCTATGGCTACACCTTC
TRBJ2-7,-,-,TRBV5-4,CASSSQTGREQYF,TGTGCCAGCAGCTCCCAGACGGGACGCGAGCAGTACTTC
TRBJ2-7,-,few,TRBV28,CASSLVSPYEQYF,TGTGCCAGCAGTTTGGTGTCTCCCTACGAGCAGTACTTC
TRBJ1-2,TRBD1,few,TRBV29-1,CSVDLGWGQDNYGYTF,TGCAGCGTGGACCTTGGGTGGGGACAGGATAACTATGGCTACACCTTC
TRBJ2-5,TRBD2,-,TRBV4-1,CASSTGTSGRETQYF,TGCGCCAGCAGTACCGGGACTAGCGGGAGGGAGACCCAGTACTTC
TRBJ2-2,-,few,TRBV19,CASRDTGELFF,TGTGCCAGTAGAGATACCGGGGAGCTGTTTTTT
TRBJ2-5,TRBD2,few,TRBV2,CASSDGTSGGAGETQYF,TGTGCCAGCAGTGATGGGACTAGCGGGGGGGCCGGAGAGACCCAGTACTTC
TRBJ2-7,-,-,TRBV4-3,CASSHEGDLGYNEQYF,TGCGCCAGCAGCCACGAAGGGGATTTGGGCTACAATGAGCAGTACTTC
TRBJ2-7,-,many,TRBV5-6,CASSSGLNSYEQYF,TGTGCCAGCAGCTCGGGACTGAACTCCTACGAGCAGTACTTC
TRBJ2-7,-,-,TRBV28,CASSLRDLWGEQYF,TGTGCCAGCAGCCTACGAGATCTGTGGGGCGAGCAGTACTTC